These 2 T cell receptor beta chains were all obtained from the same sample, sequenced in a study of blood T cell repertoires in COVID-19. Repertoires were generated with immunoSEQ multiplex PCR, while TCRdb's copy carries only in-frame clones and drops some. In the table there are about 170,000 clones, about 85% of which are singletons. Sequencing was carried out using peripheral blood. These receptor sequences come from a man aged 80 or over with COVID-19, enrolled during active disease.

In nucleotides, the CDR3 is TGTGCCAGCAGGATACAGAATTCACCCCTCCACTTT. This gives the protein CASRIQNSPLHF. The chain carries TRBV5-4 and TRBJ1-6; D is uncertain. Trimming pared 5 bases from V and 7 bases from J, leaving 7 bases between. This CDR3 region has 12 residues. CDR1 SGHNT and CDR2 YYREEE come from the germline V gene (reference sequence).

CDR3 amino acids: CASRKQGTFSGANVLTF. The CDR3 bases are TGTGCCAGCAGGAAACAGGGGACCTTCTCTGGGGCCAACGTCCTGACTTTC. V is TRBV2 and J is TRBJ2-6, with 7 bases identical to TRBD1. J gave up 0 bases and V 6 bases, and 8 bases lay outside the gene matches. CDR1 is SNHLY, CDR2 FYNNEI, per germline. The CDR3 has 17 amino acids.